This entry features one T cell receptor beta chain sequence. RNA totalling about 0.45 to 1 ug underwent reverse transcription with random hexamers. Coverage of TCR beta CDR3 amplification by immunoSEQ multiplex PCR extended to 54 Vbeta and 13 Jbeta. TCRdb passed the immunoSEQ multiplex PCR reads through MiXCR, listing each CDR3 protein once. Of under 350,000 distinct CDR3 sequences listed, 92% are singletons. This sample is part of a study of CD8 T cells in Susac syndrome. CD8+ and CD4+ blood T cells underwent TCR beta sequencing. The multiple sclerosis controls comprised treatment-naive patients whose relapsing-remitting disease was stable or active. TEMRA cells were FACS-enriched, unlike CD8+ and CD4+ T cells, which were negatively isolated. Germline V gives CDR1 DFQATT, CDR2 SNEGSKA (reference sequence). The CDR3 covers 13 residues.

The sequence came from a human donor with multiple sclerosis. The chain couples TRBV20-1 to TRBJ1-4; D is uncertain. The specimen was CD4+ T cells from PBMCs. DNA of the CDR3: TGCAGGGCCCACGAGGCGGCTAATGAAAAACTGTTTTTT. Translating gives CRAHEAANEKLFF.